The source of this T cell receptor beta chain is a study of blood T cell repertoires in COVID-19. Assay used: immunoSEQ multiplex PCR; TCRdb lists only in-frame clones, some missing. The sample lists about 140,000 clones, 88% seen once, with over 2% in the top ten. This clone was seen more than once but under ten times. The CDR3 sequence is 13 residues long. Trimming took 5 bases from V and 10 from J, leaving 17 bases between them. The germline CDR1 and CDR2 sequences are MDHEN and SYDVKM. This sequence was found in a human donor with COVID-19, enrolled during active disease. The donor label of this sample is uncertain. The chain uses TRBV28 and TRBJ1-1; D perhaps matches TRBD1 (6 bases). The sample comprised peripheral blood. The chain's CDR3 is CASSRNREWAAFF. The CDR3 bases are TGTGCCAGCAGTCGGAACAGGGAGTGGGCAGCTTTCTTT.